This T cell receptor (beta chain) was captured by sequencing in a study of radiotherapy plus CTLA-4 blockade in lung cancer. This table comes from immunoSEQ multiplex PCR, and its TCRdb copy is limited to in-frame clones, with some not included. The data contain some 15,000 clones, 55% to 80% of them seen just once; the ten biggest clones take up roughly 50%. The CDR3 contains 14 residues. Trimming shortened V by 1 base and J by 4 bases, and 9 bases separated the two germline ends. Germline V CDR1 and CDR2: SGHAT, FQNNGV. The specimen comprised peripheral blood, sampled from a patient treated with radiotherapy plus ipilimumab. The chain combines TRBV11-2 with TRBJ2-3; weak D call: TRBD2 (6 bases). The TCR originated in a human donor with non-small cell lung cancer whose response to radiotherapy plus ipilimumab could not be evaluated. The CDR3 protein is CASSLGWGADTQYF. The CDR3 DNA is TGTGCCAGCAGCTTAGGGTGGGGGGCAGATACGCAGTATTTT.